These T cell receptor beta chains were read from a single sample in a study of blood T cell repertoires in COVID-19. This table comes from immunoSEQ multiplex PCR, and its TCRdb copy is limited to in-frame clones, with some not included. The table shows 300,000 to 450,000 clones, with about 90% occurring only once. Sequenced sample: PBMCs or T cells enriched from blood (not recorded which). The receptor source for this set is a man in his forties in a cohort exposed to, infected with or recovered from COVID-19 (not recorded which). CDR3s include the opening cysteine and the closing phenylalanine or tryptophan. A D gene is named only where the DNA matches it firmly. Size is stated for part of the rows, as once, few or many counts, or as a class when the clone is expanded.

clone size	V gene	D gene	J gene	CDR3 protein	CDR3 DNA
NA	TRBV2	NA	TRBJ1-1	CASSPVVSAEAFF	TGTGCCAGCAGTCCCGTAGTATCGGCTGAAGCTTTCTTT
NA	TRBV20-1	NA	TRBJ1-1	CSGLWNTEAFF	TGCAGTGGTCTCTGGAACACTGAAGCTTTCTTT
NA	TRBV28	NA	TRBJ1-2	CASRPQAQEASYGYTF	TGTGCCAGCAGACCTCAAGCTCAGGAGGCTTCCTATGGCTACACCTTC
few	TRBV24-1	NA	TRBJ2-1	CATSDYGGRNEQFF	TGTGCCACCAGTGATTATGGTGGGAGAAATGAGCAGTTCTTC
NA	TRBV3-1/TRBV3-2	TRBD1	TRBJ1-1	CASSADRANTEAFF	TGTGCCAGCAGCGCAGACAGGGCGAACACTGAAGCTTTCTTT
NA	TRBV10-1	TRBD1	TRBJ1-1	CASSGQGGTEAFF	TGCGCCAGCAGTGGACAGGGCGGCACTGAAGCTTTCTTT
NA	TRBV6-4	TRBD1	TRBJ1-1	CASSSQGGGTEAFF	TGTGCCAGCAGTTCCCAGGGGGGCGGCACTGAAGCTTTCTTT
NA	TRBV6-4	TRBD1	TRBJ2-1	CASSDGQGANEQFF	TGTGCCAGCAGTGACGGACAGGGGGCGAATGAGCAGTTCTTC
NA	TRBV27	NA	TRBJ2-3	CASSLRREDTQYF	TGTGCCAGCAGTTTAAGGAGGGAAGATACGCAGTATTTT
few	TRBV19	TRBD2	TRBJ2-1	CASSPPGTSGTRGEQFF	TGTGCCAGTAGCCCCCCCGGGACTAGCGGGACTAGGGGTGAGCAGTTCTTC
NA	TRBV5-1	TRBD1	TRBJ1-5	CASSPAQGAQPQHF	TGCGCCAGCAGCCCCGCGCAGGGGGCACAGCCCCAGCATTTT
NA	TRBV6-5	TRBD1	TRBJ1-1	CASSQGFTEAFF	TGTGCCAGTTCACAGGGGTTTACTGAAGCTTTCTTT
NA	TRBV4-1	NA	TRBJ2-5	CASSQGRSSETQYF	TGCGCCAGCAGCCAGGGGAGGTCCTCAGAGACCCAGTACTTC
NA	TRBV5-4	NA	TRBJ1-2	CASSRDGIYGYTF	TGTGCCAGCAGCCGCGACGGGATCTATGGCTACACCTTC
NA	TRBV3-1/TRBV3-2	TRBD2	TRBJ2-7	CASSRAGGAYEQYF	TGTGCCAGCAGCCGAGCGGGAGGTGCTTACGAGCAGTATTTC
many	TRBV3-1/TRBV3-2	TRBD1	TRBJ2-7	CASSQPGQGGYEQYF	TGTGCCAGCAGCCAGCCGGGACAGGGGGGCTACGAGCAGTACTTC
few	TRBV7-9	TRBD2	TRBJ2-2	CASSPRGSGTANTGELFF	TGTGCCAGCAGCCCCCGGGGTAGCGGGACCGCGAACACCGGGGAGCTGTTTTTT
NA	TRBV2	TRBD1	TRBJ1-5	CASSRTGDQPQHF	TGTGCCAGCAGCAGGACAGGGGATCAGCCCCAGCATTTT
NA	TRBV11-2	NA	TRBJ1-6	CASSFAEDSPLHF	TGTGCCAGCAGCTTTGCGGAGGACTCACCCCTCCACTTT
NA	TRBV10-3	NA	TRBJ2-1	CAITGGGDEQFF	TGTGCCATTACCGGAGGCGGTGATGAGCAGTTCTTC
NA	TRBV10-1	TRBD2	TRBJ2-7	CASSDDLAGDYEQYF	TGCGCCAGCAGTGATGACCTAGCGGGAGACTACGAGCAGTACTTC
NA	TRBV19	NA	TRBJ2-1	CASSKTGTYNEQFF	TGTGCCAGTAGTAAAACAGGAACCTACAATGAGCAGTTCTTC
NA	TRBV7-9	TRBD2	TRBJ2-7	CASSPRGLAGVEQYF	TGTGCCAGCAGCCCCCGTGGACTAGCGGGAGTTGAGCAGTACTTC
few	TRBV6-5	NA	TRBJ1-5	CASRPIQGISQPQHF	TGTGCCAGCAGGCCCATTCAGGGTATTAGTCAGCCCCAGCATTTT